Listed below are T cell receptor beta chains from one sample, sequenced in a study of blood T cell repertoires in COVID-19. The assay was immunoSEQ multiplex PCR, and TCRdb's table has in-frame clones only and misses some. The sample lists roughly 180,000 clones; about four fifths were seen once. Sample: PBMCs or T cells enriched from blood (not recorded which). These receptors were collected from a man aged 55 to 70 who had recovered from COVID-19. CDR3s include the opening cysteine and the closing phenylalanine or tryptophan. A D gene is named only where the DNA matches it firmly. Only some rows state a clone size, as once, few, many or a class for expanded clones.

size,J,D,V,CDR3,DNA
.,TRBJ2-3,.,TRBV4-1,CASSQDETGVRADTQYF,TGCGCCAGCAGCCAAGATGAGACGGGGGTTAGGGCAGATACGCAGTATTTT
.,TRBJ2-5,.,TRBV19,CATRDISAETQYF,TGTGCCACCCGGGATATATCCGCCGAGACCCAGTACTTC
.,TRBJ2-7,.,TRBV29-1,CSVADGGRYEQYF,TGCAGCGTTGCCGACGGGGGACGCTACGAGCAGTACTTC
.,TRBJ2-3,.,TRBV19,CASSMAGTDTQYF,TGTGCCAGTAGTATGGCCGGCACAGATACGCAGTATTTT
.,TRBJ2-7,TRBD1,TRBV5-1,CASRRTGVDEQYF,TGCGCCAGCAGGCGGACAGGGGTGGACGAGCAGTACTTC
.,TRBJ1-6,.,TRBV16,CASSQNTGNNSPLHF,TGTGCCAGCAGCCAAAATACAGGGAATAATTCACCCCTCCACTTT
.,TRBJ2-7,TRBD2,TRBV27,CASSLGLAGYEQYF,TGTGCCAGCAGTTTAGGGCTAGCGGGGTACGAGCAGTACTTC
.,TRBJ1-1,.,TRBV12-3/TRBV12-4,CASSLAGGVEAFF,TGTGCCAGCAGTTTAGCAGGAGGGGTTGAAGCTTTCTTT
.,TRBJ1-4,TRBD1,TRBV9,CASSVGDRSTNEKLFF,TGTGCCAGCAGCGTAGGGGACAGGTCGACTAATGAAAAACTGTTTTTT
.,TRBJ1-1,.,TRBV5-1,CASSLGATFGAFF,TGCGCCAGCAGCTTGGGAGCGACTTTCGGAGCTTTCTTT
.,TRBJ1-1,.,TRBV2,CASSSWGGGTEAFF,TGTGCCAGCAGTTCCTGGGGAGGGGGCACTGAAGCTTTCTTT
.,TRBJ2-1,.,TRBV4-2,CASSQVGALGLQFKQFF,TGTGCCAGCAGCCAAGTGGGGGCCCTTGGGTTACAATTCAAGCAGTTCTTC
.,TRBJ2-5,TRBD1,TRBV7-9,CASSHRQGETQYF,TGTGCCAGCAGCCACCGACAGGGCGAGACCCAGTACTTC
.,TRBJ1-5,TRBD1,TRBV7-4,CASSPHPDRERNQPQHF,TGTGCCAGCAGCCCCCACCCGGACAGGGAAAGGAATCAGCCCCAGCATTTT
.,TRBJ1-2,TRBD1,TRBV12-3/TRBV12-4,CASSPDRVQGYTF,TGTGCCAGCAGCCCTGACAGGGTGCAGGGCTACACCTTC
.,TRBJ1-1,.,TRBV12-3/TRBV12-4,CASRLRDTEAFF,TGTGCCAGCCGGCTGAGGGACACTGAAGCTTTCTTT
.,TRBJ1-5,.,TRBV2,CASSEWRGPGHQPQHF,TGTGCCAGCAGTGAATGGAGGGGCCCGGGCCATCAGCCCCAGCATTTT
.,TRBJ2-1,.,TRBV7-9,CASSPPFRVGNEQFF,TGTGCCAGCAGCCCTCCCTTCCGGGTTGGCAATGAGCAGTTCTTC
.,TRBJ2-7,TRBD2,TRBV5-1,CASSLAGQGGTYEQYF,TGCGCCAGCAGCTTGGCAGGGCAGGGAGGGACCTACGAGCAGTACTTC
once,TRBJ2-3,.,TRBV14,CASSQGPGLTTTHTDTQYF,TGTGCCAGCAGCCAAGGGCCGGGACTCACAACGACCCACACAGATACGCAGTATTTT
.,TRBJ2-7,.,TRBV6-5,CASSPADILQYF,TGTGCCAGCAGTCCGGCGGACATCCTGCAGTACTTC
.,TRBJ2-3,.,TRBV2,CASCSEGWADTQYF,TGTGCCAGCTGTAGTGAGGGTTGGGCAGATACGCAGTATTTT
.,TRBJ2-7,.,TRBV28,CASSKTGRGTYEQYF,TGTGCCAGCAGCAAAACAGGGAGGGGGACCTACGAGCAGTACTTC
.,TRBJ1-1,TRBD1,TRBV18,CASSPLQGGTEAFF,TGTGCCAGCTCACCACTCCAGGGGGGCACTGAAGCTTTCTTT
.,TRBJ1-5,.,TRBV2,CASSLTDDSNQPQHF,TGTGCCAGCAGTTTGACAGACGATAGCAATCAGCCCCAGCATTTT
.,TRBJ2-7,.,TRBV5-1,CASSLASGATYEQYF,TGCGCCAGCAGCTTGGCTTCGGGTGCGACCTACGAGCAGTACTTC
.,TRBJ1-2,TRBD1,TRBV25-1,CASTTGTGASNYGYTF,TGTGCCAGCACGACCGGGACAGGGGCGTCTAACTATGGCTACACCTTC
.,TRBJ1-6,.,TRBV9,CASSATGNSPLHF,TGTGCCAGCAGCGCTACAGGGAATTCACCCCTCCACTTT
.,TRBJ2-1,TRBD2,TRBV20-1,CSASESGGHYNEQFF,TGCAGTGCTAGTGAAAGCGGGGGGCATTACAATGAGCAGTTCTTC
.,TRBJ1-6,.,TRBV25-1,CASSAGQTNSPLHF,TGTGCCAGCAGTGCGGGACAAACTAATTCACCCCTCCACTTT
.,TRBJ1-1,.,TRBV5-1,CASSTSTEAFF,TGCGCCAGCAGTACCAGCACTGAAGCTTTCTTT
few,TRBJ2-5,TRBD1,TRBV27,CASSKKGQGLETQYF,TGTGCCAGCAGTAAAAAGGGACAGGGCCTGGAGACCCAGTACTTC
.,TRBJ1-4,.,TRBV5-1,CASSLDVVSGEKLFF,TGCGCCAGCAGCTTGGATGTGGTCTCGGGTGAAAAACTGTTTTTT
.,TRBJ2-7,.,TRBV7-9,CASSLGKGGPRSEQYF,TGTGCCAGCAGCTTAGGGAAAGGGGGACCGAGGAGCGAGCAGTACTTC
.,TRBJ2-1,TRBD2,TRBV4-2,CASSQVGVSVGLATYNEQFF,TGTGCCAGCAGCCAAGTAGGGGTGTCTGTGGGACTAGCTACCTACAATGAGCAGTTCTTC
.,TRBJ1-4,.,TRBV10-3,CAIRPGLGGEKLFF,TGTGCCATCAGGCCGGGACTCGGTGGTGAAAAACTGTTTTTT
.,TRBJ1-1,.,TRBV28,CASSENTGAFF,TGTGCCAGCAGTGAGAATACGGGAGCTTTCTTT
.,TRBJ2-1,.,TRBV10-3,CAISESPHGFSYNEQFF,TGTGCCATCAGTGAGTCCCCCCACGGGTTCTCCTACAATGAGCAGTTCTTC
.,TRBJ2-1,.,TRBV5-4,CASSLSSQGGEQFF,TGTGCCAGCAGCTTAAGCTCACAGGGTGGCGAGCAGTTCTTC
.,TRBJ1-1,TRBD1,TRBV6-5,CAIRQGVNTEAFF,TGTGCCATAAGACAGGGAGTGAACACTGAAGCTTTCTTT
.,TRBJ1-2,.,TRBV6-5,CASSLLRNRYGYTF,TGTGCCAGCAGTTTACTACGGAACCGCTATGGCTACACCTTC
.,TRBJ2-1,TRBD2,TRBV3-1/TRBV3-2,CASSQVPSGSYNEQFF,TGTGCCAGCAGCCAAGTACCTAGCGGTTCCTACAATGAGCAGTTCTTC
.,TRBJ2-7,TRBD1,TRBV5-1,CASSAQGDSYEQYF,TGCGCCAGCTCGGCCCAGGGGGACTCCTACGAGCAGTACTTC
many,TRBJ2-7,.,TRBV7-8,CASSWTNSYEQYF,TGTGCCAGCAGCTGGACTAACTCCTACGAGCAGTACTTC
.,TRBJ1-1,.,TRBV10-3,CAISEQFRGNTEAFF,TGTGCCATCAGTGAACAATTTAGGGGAAACACTGAAGCTTTCTTT
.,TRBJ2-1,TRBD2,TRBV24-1,CATSDPLAGGPHEQFF,TGTGCCACCAGTGACCCCCTAGCGGGGGGCCCCCATGAGCAGTTCTTC
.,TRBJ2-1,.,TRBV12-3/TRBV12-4,CASSSGNNEQFF,TGTGCCAGCAGTTCGGGGAACAATGAGCAGTTCTTC
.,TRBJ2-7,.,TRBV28,CASSFTEAEQYF,TGTGCCAGCAGTTTTACGGAGGCCGAGCAGTACTTC
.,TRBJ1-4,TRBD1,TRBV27,CASSLWTGNEKLFF,TGTGCCAGCAGTTTATGGACAGGCAATGAAAAACTGTTTTTT
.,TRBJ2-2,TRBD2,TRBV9,CASSASGTHNTGELFF,TGTGCCAGCAGCGCGAGCGGGACTCATAACACCGGGGAGCTGTTTTTT
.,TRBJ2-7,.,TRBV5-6,CASSPTGTIYEQYF,TGTGCCAGCAGCCCCACAGGGACGATCTACGAGCAGTACTTC
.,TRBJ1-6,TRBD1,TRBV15,CATSRRTGSSYNSPLHF,TGTGCCACCAGCAGAAGGACAGGGAGCTCCTATAATTCACCCCTCCACTTT
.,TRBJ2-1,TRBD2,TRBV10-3,CAISEGLAGGYNEQFF,TGTGCCATCAGTGAGGGACTAGCGGGAGGTTACAATGAGCAGTTCTTC
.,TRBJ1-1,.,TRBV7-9,CASSLGQGNTEAFF,TGTGCCAGCAGCTTAGGCCAGGGTAACACTGAAGCTTTCTTT
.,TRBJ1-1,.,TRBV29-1,CSVDAQGNTEAFF,TGCAGCGTTGATGCACAGGGGAACACTGAAGCTTTCTTT
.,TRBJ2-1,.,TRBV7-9,CASSLDGLQVEQFF,TGTGCCAGCAGCTTAGATGGACTCCAAGTTGAGCAGTTCTTC
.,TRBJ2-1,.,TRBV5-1,CASSSQPGSGDEQFF,TGCGCCAGCAGCTCCCAGCCCGGGTCGGGGGATGAGCAGTTCTTC
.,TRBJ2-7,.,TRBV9,CASTKNQGSYEQYF,TGTGCCAGCACCAAAAACCAGGGCTCCTACGAGCAGTACTTC